A selection of T cell receptor beta chains follows, all from one sample in a study of cytotoxic CD8 clonotypes in ibrutinib-treated CLL. This table comes from immunoSEQ multiplex PCR, and its TCRdb copy is limited to in-frame clones, with some not included. The repertoire has more than 30,000 clones, 69% of them found once; the top ten carry around 30%. This specimen consisted of PBMCs, obtained before ibrutinib treatment. All receptors come from a human donor with chronic lymphocytic leukemia. Both conserved end residues are part of each CDR3. Each record gives: V gene, J gene, clone size, D gene, CDR3 protein, CDR3 DNA. A D gene is named only where the DNA matches it firmly. Clone size is shown for a subset of rows, as once, few, many or a class of expanded clone.

TRBV6-4,TRBJ1-5,-,-,CASSDSRGGGQPQHF,TGTGCCAGCAGTGACTCGCGGGGTGGAGGTCAGCCCCAGCATTTT
TRBV7-9,TRBJ1-1,-,-,CASSHRVTEAFF,TGTGCCAGCAGCCACAGGGTTACTGAAGCTTTCTTT
TRBV14,TRBJ2-4,-,TRBD2,CASSLLAGGPAKNIQYF,TGTGCCAGCAGTCTTCTCGCGGGGGGGCCAGCCAAAAACATTCAGTACTTC
TRBV29-1,TRBJ2-7,-,TRBD2,CSVEEVLAAGEQYF,TGCAGCGTTGAAGAGGTACTAGCGGCGGGTGAGCAGTACTTC
TRBV18,TRBJ2-7,-,-,CASSPLGREDYEQYF,TGTGCCAGCTCACCCCTAGGGCGGGAAGACTACGAGCAGTACTTC
TRBV27,TRBJ1-5,few,-,CASSLAGVSYQPQHF,TGTGCCAGCAGTTTAGCGGGGGTCTCTTATCAGCCCCAGCATTTT
TRBV5-1,TRBJ2-7,once,TRBD1,CASSWDRVGYEQYF,TGCGCCAGCAGTTGGGACAGGGTGGGGTACGAGCAGTACTTC
TRBV29-1,TRBJ1-5,once,-,CSVALGVGNQPQHF,TGCAGCGTTGCTCTGGGGGTAGGCAATCAGCCCCAGCATTTT
TRBV11-3,TRBJ2-5,-,TRBD2,CASSAGLTGGETQYF,TGTGCCAGCAGCGCGGGACTAACGGGAGGGGAGACCCAGTACTTC
TRBV9,TRBJ2-3,-,TRBD1,CASSEGQVTDTQYF,TGTGCCAGCAGCGAGGGACAGGTCACAGATACGCAGTATTTT
TRBV11-2,TRBJ2-7,-,-,CASSLQAVRPYDQGF,TGTGCCAGCAGCTTACAGGCAGTGCGCCCTTACGATCAGGGCTTC
TRBV6-5,TRBJ2-7,-,-,CATTGRNSYEQYF,TGTGCCACCACCGGGCGCAACTCCTACGAGCAGTACTTC
TRBV2,TRBJ2-5,few,TRBD2,CASRVLAGGFETQYF,TGTGCCAGCAGGGTACTAGCGGGAGGATTCGAGACCCAGTACTTC
TRBV19,TRBJ2-2,-,-,CASSKRVTRELFF,TGTGCCAGTAGTAAAAGGGTAACCAGGGAGCTGTTTTTT
TRBV9,TRBJ2-3,once,-,CASSAPLLRTDTQYF,TGTGCCAGCAGCGCACCACTATTACGCACAGATACGCAGTATTTT
TRBV5-1,TRBJ1-2,-,-,CASSLDASSNYGYTF,TGCGCCAGCAGCTTGGATGCATCCTCAAACTATGGCTACACCTTC
TRBV19,TRBJ2-3,once,-,CASSIYGTSTDTQYF,TGTGCCAGTAGTATCTACGGGACTAGCACAGATACGCAGTATTTT
TRBV29-1,TRBJ2-5,-,-,CSVDGGRGGETQYF,TGCAGCGTTGACGGCGGCAGGGGTGGAGAGACCCAGTACTTC
TRBV27,TRBJ2-1,-,TRBD1,CASSFGGPPGQGFNEQFF,TGTGCCAGCAGTTTTGGGGGGCCGCCGGGACAGGGTTTCAATGAGCAGTTCTTC
TRBV19,TRBJ2-1,-,TRBD1,CASSGTGYNEQFF,TGTGCCAGTAGTGGGACAGGGTACAATGAGCAGTTCTTC
TRBV29-1,TRBJ2-1,-,TRBD2,CSVDSGTSGGYEQFF,TGCAGCGTTGACAGCGGGACTAGCGGGGGTTATGAGCAGTTCTTC
TRBV30,TRBJ2-1,once,-,CAWSFGGRFYNEQFF,TGTGCCTGGAGTTTCGGGGGGCGATTCTACAATGAGCAGTTCTTC
TRBV18,TRBJ2-7,-,TRBD1,CASSPATGAYEQYF,TGTGCCAGCTCACCGGCGACAGGGGCCTACGAGCAGTACTTC
TRBV7-6,TRBJ1-2,few,-,CASSLAGGYGYTF,TGTGCCAGCAGCTTAGCGGGGGGCTATGGCTACACCTTC
TRBV28,TRBJ1-6,-,-,CASSSGGSYNSPLHF,TGTGCCAGCAGTTCGGGAGGGTCCTATAATTCACCCCTCCACTTT
TRBV7-2,TRBJ2-3,-,-,CASSFGRVVEDTQYF,TGTGCCAGCAGCTTCGGCAGGGTGGTTGAAGATACGCAGTATTTT
TRBV4-1,TRBJ2-1,-,-,CASSLTGNNEQFF,TGCGCCAGCAGCCTGACTGGGAACAATGAGCAGTTCTTC
TRBV5-1,TRBJ2-7,-,-,CASSWGGWYF,TGCGCCAGCAGCTGGGGAGGATGGTACTTC
TRBV15,TRBJ2-7,-,-,CATSRAGTTYEQYF,TGTGCCACCAGCAGAGCAGGCACCACCTACGAGCAGTACTTC
TRBV7-2,TRBJ2-7,once,-,CASSARDSPYEQYF,TGTGCCAGCAGCGCACGGGACTCCCCCTACGAGCAGTACTTC
TRBV5-4,TRBJ1-4,-,TRBD1,CASSAGQGNEKLFF,TGTGCCAGCAGCGCGGGACAGGGTAATGAAAAACTGTTTTTT
TRBV7-2,TRBJ2-7,-,TRBD2,CASSLMRERYEQYF,TGTGCCAGCAGCTTAATGCGGGAGAGGTACGAGCAGTACTTC
TRBV28,TRBJ1-1,-,-,CASKKAGNTEAFF,TGTGCCAGCAAAAAAGCAGGGAACACTGAAGCTTTCTTT
TRBV9,TRBJ2-2,-,-,CASSVVSTGELFF,TGTGCCAGCAGCGTAGTGAGCACCGGGGAGCTGTTTTTT
TRBV15,TRBJ2-7,-,-,CATSRDWWAEQYF,TGTGCCACCAGCAGAGATTGGTGGGCCGAGCAGTACTTC
TRBV11-2,TRBJ1-1,-,-,CASSPRRVMNTEAFF,TGTGCCAGCAGCCCTCGCAGGGTGATGAACACTGAAGCTTTCTTT
TRBV9,TRBJ2-1,once,-,CASSVGSYNEQFF,TGTGCCAGCAGCGTGGGCAGCTACAATGAGCAGTTCTTC
TRBV18,TRBJ2-6,-,-,CASSPPAGANVLTF,TGTGCCAGCTCACCACCTGCCGGGGCCAACGTCCTGACTTTC
TRBV5-1,TRBJ2-7,-,-,CASSLVVGAGNEQYF,TGCGCCAGCAGCTTGGTGGTAGGGGCCGGAAACGAGCAGTACTTC
TRBV13,TRBJ1-2,-,-,CASSGTNNYGYTF,TGTGCCAGCAGCGGGACAAATAACTATGGCTACACCTTC
TRBV19,TRBJ1-4,-,-,CASGQTVGYEKLFF,TGTGCCAGTGGGCAGACAGTGGGGTATGAAAAACTGTTTTTT
TRBV14,TRBJ2-1,-,-,CASSQWVGTSSYNEQFF,TGTGCCAGCAGCCAGTGGGTGGGGACCAGCTCCTACAATGAGCAGTTCTTC
TRBV4-2,TRBJ2-5,-,TRBD1,CASSLSDRGTQETQYF,TGTGCCAGCAGCCTTTCTGACAGGGGGACCCAAGAGACCCAGTACTTC
TRBV20-1,TRBJ2-7,-,TRBD1,CSAYRGGEQYF,TGCAGTGCTTACAGGGGCGGCGAGCAGTACTTC
TRBV7-2,TRBJ2-2,-,TRBD2,CASSSRGGELFF,TGTGCCAGCAGCTCGCGGGGGGGGGAGCTGTTTTTT
TRBV28,TRBJ2-2,once,-,CASRPLGQNTGELFF,TGTGCCAGCAGACCTTTGGGACAGAACACCGGGGAGCTGTTTTTT
TRBV6-5,TRBJ2-3,-,TRBD1,CASSRDSGTDTQYF,TGTGCCAGCAGCAGGGACAGTGGCACAGATACGCAGTATTTT
TRBV6-1,TRBJ2-7,few,-,CASIPASLVGVGKYF,TGTGCCAGCATCCCCGCCTCCCTCGTCGGGGTGGGTAAGTACTTC